A single sample is the source of the 26 T cell receptor beta chains below, sequenced in a study of cytomegalovirus exposure and HLA in healthy donors. TCRdb's table, derived via immunoSEQ multiplex PCR, lists solely in-frame clones and lacks some. Counted here are about 150,000 clones, about 91% occurring once; the ten biggest clones make up over 8.5%. Sequencing was done on a sample of PBMCs. The receptors derive from a woman aged 18-30 years in good health and CMV-seropositive.

The gene calls are TRBV2 and TRBJ2-7, with D perhaps TRBD1 (6 bases). The germline CDR1 and CDR2 sequences are SNHLY and FYNNEI. Trimming took off 3 bases at V and 1 base at J, with 13 bases between the two ends. The CDR3 is made up of 15 amino acids. The CDR3 spells CASSEGQLVSYEQYF. The CDR3 DNA reads TGTGCCAGCAGTGAGGGACAACTAGTTTCCTACGAGCAGTACTTC.

The gene calls are TRBV7-2 and TRBJ1-2; 7 bases line up with TRBD1. After removal of 2 bases from V and 4 bases from J, the junction contained 13 bases not matched to a gene. The CDR3 extends over 17 amino acids. CDR1 is SGHTA, CDR2 FQGNSA, per germline. The CDR3: CASSLSGQVAFFYGYTF. The CDR3 coding sequence is TGTGCCAGCAGCTTATCAGGACAGGTGGCCTTTTTCTATGGCTACACCTTC.

The gene calls are TRBV28 and TRBJ1-6; 7 bases agree with TRBD1. CDR3 size: 17 residues. Unmatched junction bases numbered 15, after V lost 6 bases and J lost 7 bases. Per germline, CDR1 MDHEN and CDR2 SYDVKM. Written as DNA, the CDR3 is TGTGCCAGCAGCAGCCTGACAGGGAAGAGGGGCAATTCACCCCTCCACTTT. It encodes CASSSLTGKRGNSPLHF.

The genes are TRBV10-2 and TRBJ2-5; 7 bases match TRBD2. CDR1 is WSHSY, CDR2 SAAADI, per germline. The CDR3 totals 15 residues. The V segment lost 6 bases and the J segment 4 bases; nucleotides outside the gene matches: 11. As DNA, the CDR3 is TGCGCCAGCAGCATCTTCGCGGGGAGGGCAGAGACCCAGTACTTC. Its protein is CASSIFAGRAETQYF.

The chain uses TRBV10-2 and TRBJ1-1; 7 positions agree with TRBD1. V shed 3 bases and J 2 bases; nucleotides not matched to a gene: 6. The CDR3 consists of 15 residues. Germline values: CDR1 WSHSY, CDR2 SAAADI. The chain's CDR3 is CASSEGGTYNTEAFF. The CDR3 DNA sequence: TGCGCCAGCAGTGAAGGGGGCACGTATAACACTGAAGCTTTCTTT.

The chain links TRBV10-3 to TRBJ2-1, with TRBD2 matching 8 bases. CDR1 and CDR2 (germline): ENHRY, SYGVKD. There are 15 residues in the CDR3. The ends lost 4 bases at V and 3 bases at J; junction bases unmatched: 5. CDR3 coding DNA: TGTGCCATCAGTGGGGGCGGGGGGCGCTACAATGAGCAGTTCTTC. Amino acids: CAISGGGGRYNEQFF.

The CDR3 here is CASSTGRNSYEQYF. DNA for the CDR3: TGTGCCAGCAGTACAGGGCGTAACTCCTACGAGCAGTACTTC. The chain combines TRBV6-1 with TRBJ2-7, with D possibly TRBD1 on 6 matching bases. Germline V CDR1 and CDR2: MNHNS, SASEGT. V gave up 5 bases and J gave up 0 bases, with 11 bases separating them. The CDR3 loop spans 14 amino acids.

The V and J genes are TRBV7-2 and TRBJ1-2; TRBD1 might be the D (6 bases). The CDR3 extends over 14 amino acids. V was cut by 4 bases and J by 5 bases, with 14 bases left in between. CDR1 and CDR2 from the germline V gene are SGHTA and FQGNSA. The CDR3 bases are TGTGCCAGCAGCTCAAGGACAGCAGGATATGGCTACACCTTC. Protein sequence: CASSSRTAGYGYTF.

The chain carries TRBV29-1 and TRBJ2-2, with TRBD1 identical over 7 bases. Trimming removed 6 bases from V and 0 bases from J; junction bases left unmatched: 4. Germline-derived CDR1 and CDR2 are SQVTM and ANQGSEA. This CDR3 is 14 amino acids long. CDR3 sequence reads: CSVGTVANTGELFF. CDR3 nucleotide sequence: TGCAGCGTGGGGACAGTGGCGAACACCGGGGAGCTGTTTTTT.

V gene TRBV7-9 combines with J gene TRBJ1-1, with TRBD1 as a possible D gene (5 bases). From germline, CDR1 is SEHNR and CDR2 FQNEAQ (reference sequence). CDR3 length equals 13 residues. Trimming took 8 bases from V and 0 from J, leaving 10 bases between them. The CDR3 loop is CASWGVMNTEAFF. CDR3 DNA sequence: TGTGCCAGCTGGGGGGTTATGAACACTGAAGCTTTCTTT.

The rearrangement links TRBV5-1 to TRBJ2-3; 12 bases match TRBD2. This CDR3 region has 17 residues. Germline CDR1 is SGHRS and CDR2 is YFSETQ. J was trimmed by 1 base and V by 4 bases; bases with no gene match: 7. The CDR3 nucleotides are TGCGCCAGCAGCCTATGGACTAGCGGGGCCCGCACAGATACGCAGTATTTT. Its translation is CASSLWTSGARTDTQYF.

The V gene is TRBV2, the J gene TRBJ2-3, with 8 positions matching TRBD1. Losses at the gene ends were 7 bases for V and 3 bases for J; bases not matched to a gene: 6. Germline CDR1 SNHLY, CDR2 FYNNEI. The CDR3 has 14 residues. CDR3 sequence reads: CASKLDRGTDTQYF. The CDR3 DNA reads as TGTGCCAGCAAGTTAGACAGGGGAACAGATACGCAGTATTTT.

The genes are TRBV18 and TRBJ2-7, with TRBD1 matching over 7 bases. This CDR3 has 14 residues. The V gene end was trimmed by 0 bases and the J gene end by 7 bases; junction bases not matched to a gene: 6. The germline V gene has CDR1 KGHSH and CDR2 LQKENI. CDR3 residues: CASSPPTGVWEQYF. Here the CDR3 DNA reads TGTGCCAGCTCACCACCCACAGGGGTATGGGAGCAGTACTTC. The full variable domain, rest sourced from reference TRBV18 and TRBJ2-7, is NAGVMQNPRHLVRRRGQEARLRCSPMKGHSHVYWYRQLPEEGLKFMVYLQKENIIDESGMPKERFSAEFPKEGPSILRIQQVVRGDSAAYFCASSPPTGVWEQYFGPGTRLTVT.

The V call is TRBV19, the J call TRBJ2-6; D gene unclear. V lost 6 bases to trimming and J lost 0 bases, with 6 bases between them. This CDR3 contains 14 residues. Germline CDR1 LNHDA, CDR2 SQIVND (reference sequence). Here the CDR3 DNA reads TGTGCCAGTAGATGGGCCTCTGGGGCCAACGTCCTGACTTTC. Its translation: CASRWASGANVLTF. The entire variable domain, with the rest obtained from reference TRBV19 and TRBJ2-6, is as follows: DGGITQSPKYLFRKEGQNVTLSCEQNLNHDAMYWYRQDPGQGLRLIYYSQIVNDFQKGDIAEGYSVSREKKESFPLTVTSAQKNPTAFYLCASRWASGANVLTFGAGSRLTVL.

The chain carries TRBV5-5 and TRBJ2-2, with TRBD1 identical over 9 bases. The CDR3 loop spans 16 amino acids. Germline V gives CDR1 SGHKS, CDR2 YYEKEE (reference sequence). Unmatched junction bases numbered 8, after V lost 4 bases and J lost 4 bases. CDR3 loop: CASSPGQGISTGELFF. In nucleotides, the CDR3 is TGTGCCAGCAGCCCGGGACAGGGTATAAGCACCGGGGAGCTGTTTTTT.

The chain recombines TRBV9 with TRBJ2-3; a weak D match, TRBD2 (6 bases). The CDR3 runs to 16 residues. In germline, CDR1 is SGDLS, CDR2 YYNGEE. The V gene lost 2 bases and the J gene lost 0 bases, with 13 bases spanning the gap. The CDR3 sequence is CASSVFGGASTDTQYF. The CDR3 DNA reads TGTGCCAGCAGCGTGTTTGGCGGGGCTAGCACAGATACGCAGTATTTT.

This chain joins TRBV6-1 and TRBJ1-2; TRBD1 agrees at 7 bases. V dropped 11 bases and J dropped 7; count of bases not matched to a gene: 7. Germline V CDR1 and CDR2: MNHNS, SASEGT. The CDR3 loop spans 11 amino acids. As DNA, the CDR3 is TGTGCCGTCGGGACAGTCGGTGGCTACACCTTC. Encoded protein: CAVGTVGGYTF.

The genes are TRBV30 and TRBJ1-1; weak D call: TRBD1 (6 bases). The V gene's germline CDR1 is GTSNPN and CDR2 SVGIG (reference sequence). The CDR3 is 14 residues long. The V end was cut by 4 bases, the J end by 4 bases, with 16 bases between. As DNA, the CDR3 is TGTGCCTGGACTAAGGACAGCGTCACCACTGAAGCTTTCTTT. The encoded protein is CAWTKDSVTTEAFF.

The CDR3 loop is CASSSSTGIGNTIYF. Written as DNA, the CDR3 is TGTGCCAGCAGCTCCTCGACAGGGATCGGAAACACCATATATTTT. The chain combines TRBV7-2 with TRBJ1-3; 7 bases align to TRBD1. Germline assignment: CDR1 SGHTA and CDR2 FQGNSA. The CDR3 length is 15 residues. The junction had 7 bases not matched to a gene; V was cut back by 4 bases and J by 4 bases.

The J gene is TRBJ2-2, the V gene TRBV5-6; D is unresolved. V lost 1 base and J lost 4, with 8 bases in between. The CDR3 loop spans 14 amino acids. Germline V gives CDR1 SGHDT, CDR2 YYEEEE. CDR3 DNA sequence: TGTGCCAGCAGCTTGCTGCTAGTCACCGGGGAGCTGTTTTTT. Residues: CASSLLLVTGELFF.

V gene TRBV11-2 combines with J gene TRBJ2-7; no firm D call. The germline V gene has CDR1 SGHAT and CDR2 FQNNGV. CDR3 length equals 13 residues. V dropped 5 bases and J dropped 1 base, with 9 bases sitting between them. The CDR3 here is CASSPRISYEQYF. The CDR3, as DNA: TGTGCCAGCAGCCCGCGGATTTCCTACGAGCAGTACTTC.

V is TRBV5-5 and J is TRBJ2-7, with D tentatively TRBD2 (6 bases). Trimming left V 5 bases short and J 2 bases short, with 11 bases between. Per the germline V gene, CDR1 is SGHKS and CDR2 is YYEKEE (reference sequence). This CDR3 has 13 amino acids. DNA for the CDR3: TGTGCCAGCAGGGAGGGGACGACCTACGAGCAGTACTTC. It codes for CASREGTTYEQYF.

This chain joins TRBV15 and TRBJ2-3; D not resolved. From germline, CDR1 is LNHNV and CDR2 YYDKDF (reference sequence). This CDR3 is built from 14 residues. The V and J ends lost 1 base and 3 bases respectively, with 8 bases between them. The CDR3 reads CATSRAQETDTQYF. Written as DNA, the CDR3 is TGTGCCACCAGCAGAGCGCAAGAGACAGATACGCAGTATTTT.

The chain employs TRBV28 and TRBJ2-6, with D uncertain. This CDR3 spans 16 amino acids. Germline V gene lookup returns CDR1 MDHEN and CDR2 SYDVKM. V was clipped by 3 bases and J by 2 bases, with 11 bases between them. The CDR3 here is CASSFPGPPGANVLTF. The DNA of the CDR3 is TGTGCCAGCAGTTTTCCGGGTCCTCCTGGGGCCAACGTCCTGACTTTC.

The J gene is TRBJ1-4, the V gene TRBV6-5; D ambiguous. V was pared by 6 bases and J by 1 base, with 9 bases between. The CDR3 loop spans 14 amino acids. The germline CDR1 and CDR2 sequences are MNHEY and SVGAGI. CDR3 in DNA: TGTGCCAGCAGCCTGGGGAGAACTAATGAAAAACTGTTTTTT. Residues: CASSLGRTNEKLFF.

V and J are TRBV7-2 and TRBJ2-7, with D hard to call. V was shortened by 2 bases and J by 0 bases, with 5 bases between the two germline ends. Looked up from germline, CDR1 is SGHTA and CDR2 is FQGNSA. This CDR3 region has 13 residues. CDR3 in amino acids: CASSLYSSYEQYF. The CDR3 nucleotides are TGTGCCAGCAGCTTATACAGCTCCTACGAGCAGTACTTC.